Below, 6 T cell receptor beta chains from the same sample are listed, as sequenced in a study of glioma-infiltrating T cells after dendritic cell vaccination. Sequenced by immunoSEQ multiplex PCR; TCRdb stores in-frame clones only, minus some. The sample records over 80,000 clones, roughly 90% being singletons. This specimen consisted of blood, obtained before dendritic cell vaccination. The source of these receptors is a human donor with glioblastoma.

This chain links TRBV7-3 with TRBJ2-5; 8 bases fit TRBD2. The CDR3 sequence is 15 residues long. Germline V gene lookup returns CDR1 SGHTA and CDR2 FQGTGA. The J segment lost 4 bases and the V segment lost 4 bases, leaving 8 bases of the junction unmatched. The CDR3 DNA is TGTGCCAGCAGCTACTTAGCGGGGCCCGCAGAGACCCAGTACTTC. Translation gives CASSYLAGPAETQYF.

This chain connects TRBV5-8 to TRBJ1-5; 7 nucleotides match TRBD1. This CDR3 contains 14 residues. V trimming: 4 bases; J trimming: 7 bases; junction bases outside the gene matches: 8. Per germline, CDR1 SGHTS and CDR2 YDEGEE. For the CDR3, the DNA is TGTGCCAGCAGCCCAGGACAGGTCCGACAGCCCCAGCATTTT. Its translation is CASSPGQVRQPQHF.

The CDR3 reads CASSSGSPYEQYF. CDR3 nucleotides: TGTGCCAGCAGTTCAGGCTCCCCCTACGAGCAGTACTTC. The chain is built from TRBV7-9 and TRBJ2-7, with unresolved D. Deletions cut 6 bases from V and 2 bases from J, with 11 bases between. The CDR3 is made up of 13 amino acids. Germline-derived CDR1 and CDR2 are SEHNR and FQNEAQ (reference sequence). The full variable domain, its missing parts supplied by reference TRBV7-9 and TRBJ2-7, is DTGVSQNPRHKITKRGQNVTFRCDPISEHNRLYWYRQTLGQGPEFLTYFQNEAQLEKSRLLSDRFSAERPKGSFSTLEIQRTEQGDSAMYLCASSSGSPYEQYFGPGTRLTVT.

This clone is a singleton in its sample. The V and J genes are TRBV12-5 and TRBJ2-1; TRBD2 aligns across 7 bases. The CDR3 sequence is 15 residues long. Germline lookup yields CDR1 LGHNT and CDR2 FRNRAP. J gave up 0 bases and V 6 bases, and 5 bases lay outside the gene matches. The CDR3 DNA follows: TGTGCTAGTGGAGAGGTAGCGGGCTCCTACAATGAGCAGTTCTTC. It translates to CASGEVAGSYNEQFF.

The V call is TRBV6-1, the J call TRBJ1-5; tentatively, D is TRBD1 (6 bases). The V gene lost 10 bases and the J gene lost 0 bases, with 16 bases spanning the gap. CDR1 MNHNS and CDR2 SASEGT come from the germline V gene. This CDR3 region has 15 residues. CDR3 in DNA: TGTGCCAACTCAGGGGTTAGAGATAGCAATCAGCCCCAGCATTTT. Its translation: CANSGVRDSNQPQHF.

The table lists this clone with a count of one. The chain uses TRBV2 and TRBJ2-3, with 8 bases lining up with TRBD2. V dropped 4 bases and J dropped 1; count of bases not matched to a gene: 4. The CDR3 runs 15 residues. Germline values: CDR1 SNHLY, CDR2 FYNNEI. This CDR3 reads CASSAARGGTDTQYF. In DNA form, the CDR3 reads TGTGCCAGCAGTGCGGCGCGGGGGGGCACAGATACGCAGTATTTT. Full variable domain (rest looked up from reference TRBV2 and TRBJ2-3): EPEVTQTPSHQVTQMGQEVILRCVPISNHLYFYWYRQILGQKVEFLVSFYNNEISEKSEIFDDQFSVERPDGSNFTLKIRSTKLEDSAMYFCASSAARGGTDTQYFGPGTRLTVL.